This T cell receptor (beta chain) was obtained from a study of spatial heterogeneity in lung cancer. Study context: Alpha-chain sequences were consistently detected less often than beta-chain sequences.

Overall study results and limits: The study found ubiquitous expanded tumor TCRs in blood more at resection than follow-up.

The time point: sample taken at primary tumor resection. Samples were donated by 72 untreated early-stage non-small cell lung cancer patients. TCRs were sequenced from unsorted whole RNA of tumor, nontumor lung or PBMC. From the 5' RACE reads, TCRdb called clonotypes with MiXCR, one entry per CDR3 protein. The repertoire consists of tens of thousands of distinct CDR3 sequences, with approximately 7.5% occurring once and the leading ten covering approximately 30%. Germline CDR1 LGHDT, CDR2 YNNKEL (reference sequence). J gave up 3 bases and V 1 base, and 0 bases lay outside the gene matches. This CDR3 is built from 15 residues. This clonotype was counted ten times or more. The antigen is unknown.

Specimen: PBMCs, collected at surgery. This chain joins TRBV3-1 and TRBJ2-2, with 9 bases that match TRBD1. This receptor was obtained from a male donor with early-stage non-small cell lung cancer. The CDR3 reads CASSQGTGDTGELFF. CDR3 bases: TGTGCCAGCAGCCAAGGGACAGGGGACACCGGGGAGCTGTTTTTT. Based on the CDR3 plus reference TRBV3-1 and TRBJ2-2, the full variable domain is DTAVSQTPKYLVTQMGNDKSIKCEQNLGHDTMYWYKQDSKKFLKIMFSYNNKELIINETVPNRFSPKSPDKAHLNLHINSLELGDSAVYFCASSQGTGDTGELFFGEGSRLTVL.